This TCR beta chain comes out of a study of T cell responses to AZD1222 COVID-19 vaccine. Findings and limits, study-wide: Seropositive status at baseline applied to only six AZD1222 recipients. Sampling that yielded the repertoires occurred only after the peak T cell response. Clonal diversity may have been underestimated in mostly white British donors.

Per the germline V gene, CDR1 is SGHDT and CDR2 is YYEEEE. Trimming left V 4 bases short and J 6 bases short, with 19 bases between. The CDR3 sequence is 16 residues long. Assay: immunoSEQ multiplex PCR; the TCRdb copy retains only in-frame clones and omits some. The sample includes some 140,000 clones, around 90% of them seen just once. With respect to this clone: Its antigen is not known.

Sample: peripheral blood, taken on day 0 of AZD1222 vaccination. The chain recombines TRBV5-6 with TRBJ2-2; possible D gene TRBD2, 6 bases. The sequence was collected from an adult in good health. The CDR3 DNA is TGTGCCAGCAGCCGACGACTAGATGGGTCTCCCGGGGAGCTGTTTTTT. It specifies CASSRRLDGSPGELFF.